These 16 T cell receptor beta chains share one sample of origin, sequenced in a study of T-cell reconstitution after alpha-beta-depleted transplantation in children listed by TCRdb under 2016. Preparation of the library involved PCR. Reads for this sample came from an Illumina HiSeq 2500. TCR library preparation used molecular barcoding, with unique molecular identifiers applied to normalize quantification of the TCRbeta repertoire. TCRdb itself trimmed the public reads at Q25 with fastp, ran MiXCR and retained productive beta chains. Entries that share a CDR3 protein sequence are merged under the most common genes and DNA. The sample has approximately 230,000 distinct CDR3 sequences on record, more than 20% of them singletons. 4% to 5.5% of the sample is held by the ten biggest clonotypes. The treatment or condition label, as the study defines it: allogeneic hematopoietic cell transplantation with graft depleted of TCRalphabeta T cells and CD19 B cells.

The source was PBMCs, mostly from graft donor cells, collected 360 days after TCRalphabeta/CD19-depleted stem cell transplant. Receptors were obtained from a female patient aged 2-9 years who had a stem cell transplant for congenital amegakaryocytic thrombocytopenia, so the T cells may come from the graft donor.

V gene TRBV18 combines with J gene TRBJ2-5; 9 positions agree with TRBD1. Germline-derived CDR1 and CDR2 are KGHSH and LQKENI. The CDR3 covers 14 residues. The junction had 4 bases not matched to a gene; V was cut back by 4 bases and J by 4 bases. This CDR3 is CASSLLGQGETQYF. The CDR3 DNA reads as TGTGCCAGCTCACTTCTGGGACAGGGAGAGACCCAGTACTTC.

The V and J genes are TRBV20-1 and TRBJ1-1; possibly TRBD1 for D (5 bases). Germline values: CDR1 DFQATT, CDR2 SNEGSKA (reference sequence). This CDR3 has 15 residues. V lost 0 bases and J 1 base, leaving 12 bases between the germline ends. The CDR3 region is CSARDYGHRNTEAFF. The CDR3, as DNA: TGCAGTGCTAGAGATTACGGACACAGGAACACTGAAGCTTTCTTT.

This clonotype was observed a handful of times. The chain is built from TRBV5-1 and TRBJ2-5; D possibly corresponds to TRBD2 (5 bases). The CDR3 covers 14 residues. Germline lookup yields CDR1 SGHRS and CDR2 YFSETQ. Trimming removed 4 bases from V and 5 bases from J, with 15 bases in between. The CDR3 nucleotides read TGCGCCAGCAGCCCGGCGCCCGGGAAGGAGACCCAGTACTTC. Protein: CASSPAPGKETQYF.

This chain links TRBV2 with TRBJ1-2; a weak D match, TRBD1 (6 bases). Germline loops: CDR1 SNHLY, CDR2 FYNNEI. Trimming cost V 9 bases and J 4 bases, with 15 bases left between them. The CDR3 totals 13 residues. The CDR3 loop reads CASRRGVSYGYTF. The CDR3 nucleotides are TGTGCCAGTCGGAGGGGGGTATCCTATGGCTACACCTTC. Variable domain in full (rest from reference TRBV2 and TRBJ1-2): EPEVTQTPSHQVTQMGQEVILRCVPISNHLYFYWYRQILGQKVEFLVSFYNNEISEKSEIFDDQFSVERPDGSNFTLKIRSTKLEDSAMYFCASRRGVSYGYTFGSGTRLTVV.

For the CDR3, the DNA is TGTGCCAGCAGTTTACGGCAGGGGAGTACCGGGGAGCTGTTTTTT. Encoded protein: CASSLRQGSTGELFF. The chain employs TRBV27 and TRBJ2-2; D perhaps matches TRBD1 (6 bases). V gave up 2 bases and J gave up 5 bases, with 12 bases separating them. Germline assignment: CDR1 MNHEY and CDR2 SMNVEV (reference sequence). CDR3 size: 15 residues.

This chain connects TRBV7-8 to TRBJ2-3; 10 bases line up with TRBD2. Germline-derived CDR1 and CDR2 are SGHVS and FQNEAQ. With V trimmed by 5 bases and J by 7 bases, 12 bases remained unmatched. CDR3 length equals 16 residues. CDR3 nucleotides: TGTGCCAGCAGCCCGACCGGGACTAGCGATGCGTATACGCAGTATTTT. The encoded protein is CASSPTGTSDAYTQYF.

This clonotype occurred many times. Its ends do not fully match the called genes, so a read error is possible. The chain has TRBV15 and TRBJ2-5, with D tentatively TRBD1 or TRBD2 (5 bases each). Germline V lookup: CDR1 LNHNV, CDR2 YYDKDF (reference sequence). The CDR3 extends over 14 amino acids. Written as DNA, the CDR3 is TGTGCCACCAGCAGATCCGGGACCCAAGAGATCCAGTACTTC. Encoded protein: CATSRSGTQEIQYF.

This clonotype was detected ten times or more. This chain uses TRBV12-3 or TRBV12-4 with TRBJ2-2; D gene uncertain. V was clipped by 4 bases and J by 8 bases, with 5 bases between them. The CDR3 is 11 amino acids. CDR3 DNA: TGTGCCAGCAGTTCCCTGGGGGAGCTGTTTTTT. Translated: CASSSLGELFF.

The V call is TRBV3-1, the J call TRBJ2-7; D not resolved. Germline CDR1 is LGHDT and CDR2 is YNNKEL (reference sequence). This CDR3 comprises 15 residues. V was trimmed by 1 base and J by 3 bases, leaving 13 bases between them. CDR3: CASSQATVGFYEQYF. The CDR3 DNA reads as TGTGCCAGCAGCCAAGCGACTGTCGGTTTCTACGAGCAGTACTTC.

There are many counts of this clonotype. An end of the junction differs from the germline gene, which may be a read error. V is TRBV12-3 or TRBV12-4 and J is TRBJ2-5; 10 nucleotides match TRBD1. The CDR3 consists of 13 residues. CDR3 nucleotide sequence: TGTGCCAGCAGTTTAATAAGACAGGGGGCATGGGAGTTC. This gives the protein CASSLIRQGAWEF.

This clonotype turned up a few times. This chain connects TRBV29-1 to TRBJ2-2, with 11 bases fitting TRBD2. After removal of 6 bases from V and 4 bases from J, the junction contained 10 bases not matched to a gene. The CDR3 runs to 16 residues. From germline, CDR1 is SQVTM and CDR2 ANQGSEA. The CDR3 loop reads CSVGGPGLAATGELFF. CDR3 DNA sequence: TGCAGCGTGGGTGGGCCGGGACTAGCGGCCACCGGGGAGCTGTTTTTT.

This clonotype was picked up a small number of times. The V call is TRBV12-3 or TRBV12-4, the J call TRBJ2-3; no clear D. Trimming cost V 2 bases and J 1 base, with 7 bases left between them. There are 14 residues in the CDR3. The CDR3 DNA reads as TGTGCCAGCAGTTTAAATTCTGGCACAGATACGCAGTATTTT. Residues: CASSLNSGTDTQYF.

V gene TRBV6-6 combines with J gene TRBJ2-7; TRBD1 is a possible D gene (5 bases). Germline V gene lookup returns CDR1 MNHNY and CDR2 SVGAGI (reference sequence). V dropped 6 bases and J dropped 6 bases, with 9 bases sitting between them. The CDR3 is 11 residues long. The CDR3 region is CASRSGFEQYF. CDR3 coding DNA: TGTGCCAGCAGATCAGGGTTCGAGCAGTACTTC.

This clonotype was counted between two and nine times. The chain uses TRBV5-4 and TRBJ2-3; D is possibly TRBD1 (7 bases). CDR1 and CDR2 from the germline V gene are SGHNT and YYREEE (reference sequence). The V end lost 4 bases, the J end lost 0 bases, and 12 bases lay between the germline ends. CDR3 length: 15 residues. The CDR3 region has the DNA TGTGCCAGCAGCACCAGGGGGAGGAGCACAGATACGCAGTATTTT. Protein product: CASSTRGRSTDTQYF.

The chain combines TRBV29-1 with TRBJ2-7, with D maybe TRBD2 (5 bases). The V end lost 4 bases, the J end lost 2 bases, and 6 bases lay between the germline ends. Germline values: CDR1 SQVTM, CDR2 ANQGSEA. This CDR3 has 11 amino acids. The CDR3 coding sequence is TGCAGCGTTGCCGGGACCTACGAGCAGTACTTC. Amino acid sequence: CSVAGTYEQYF.

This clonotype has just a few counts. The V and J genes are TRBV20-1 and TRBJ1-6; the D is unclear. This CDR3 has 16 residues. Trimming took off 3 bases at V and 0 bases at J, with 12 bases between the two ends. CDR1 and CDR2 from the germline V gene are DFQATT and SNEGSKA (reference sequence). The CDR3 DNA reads TGCAGTGCTAGGTCGGACGGAAGCTCCTATAATTCACCCCTCCACTTT. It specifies CSARSDGSSYNSPLHF.